This TCR beta chain emerged from a study of T cell changes during pregnancy in multiple sclerosis. Measured with immunoSEQ multiplex PCR; TCRdb has only the in-frame clones, and not every one. Here the sample spans roughly 93,000 clones, 92% being singletons. The CDR3 sequence is 15 residues long. Germline assignment: CDR1 SGHTA and CDR2 FQGNSA. The V end was cut by 2 bases, the J end by 5 bases, with 15 bases between. This clone was seen once. The source was peripheral blood, collected after pregnancy. The V gene is TRBV7-2, the J gene TRBJ1-2; D is undetermined. The TCR comes from a female donor with multiple sclerosis, enrolled in a pregnancy study. The CDR3: CASSLWEGAEYGYTF. The CDR3 bases are TGTGCCAGCAGCTTATGGGAGGGCGCGGAGTATGGCTACACCTTC.